Below are 32 T cell receptor beta chains sequenced from a single sample in a study of T cell responses to AZD1222 COVID-19 vaccine. Here immunoSEQ multiplex PCR was the method, and the copy in TCRdb shows in-frame clones only, minus some. The table lists about 170,000 clones, 80% to 95% of them singletons. The sample was peripheral blood, taken on day 0 of AZD1222 vaccination. The receptors here all came from an adult in good health.

The J gene is TRBJ2-7, the V gene TRBV7-2; 9 bases match TRBD2. Trimming cost V 1 base and J 3 bases; bases outside gene matches: 10. Germline V CDR1 and CDR2: SGHTA, FQGNSA. The CDR3 is made up of 17 amino acids. Here the CDR3 DNA reads TGTGCCAGCAGCTTAGATGGTGTGTGGCGGGGGGGCTACGAGCAGTACTTC. It is translated as CASSLDGVWRGGYEQYF.

The V gene is TRBV7-9, the J gene TRBJ1-3, with TRBD1 identical over 9 bases. Trimming cost V 6 bases and J 0 bases; bases outside gene matches: 3. Germline V lookup: CDR1 SEHNR, CDR2 FQNEAQ (reference sequence). This CDR3 region has 15 residues. The CDR3 DNA follows: TGTGCCAGCAGTAAACAGGGGGCCTCTGGAAACACCATATATTTT. Residues: CASSKQGASGNTIYF. The whole variable domain, remainder taken from reference TRBV7-9 and TRBJ1-3, is DTGVSQNPRHKITKRGQNVTFRCDPISEHNRLYWYRQTLGQGPEFLTYFQNEAQLEKSRLLSDRFSAERPKGSFSTLEIQRTEQGDSAMYLCASSKQGASGNTIYFGEGSWLTVV.

The rearrangement uses TRBV30 and TRBJ2-3; 9 positions agree with TRBD1. V lost 5 bases and J lost 3; bases outside the gene matches: 6. The CDR3 spans 14 residues. In germline, CDR1 is GTSNPN, CDR2 SVGIG (reference sequence). The CDR3 sequence: CAWLGQGITDTQYF. CDR3 DNA sequence: TGTGCCTGGCTGGGACAGGGCATTACAGATACGCAGTATTTT. Full variable domain (remainder filled in from reference TRBV30 and TRBJ2-3): SQTIHQWPATLVQPVGSPLSLECTVEGTSNPNLYWYRQAAGRGLQLLFYSVGIGQISSEVPQNLSASRPQDRQFILSSKKLLLSDSGFYLCAWLGQGITDTQYFGPGTRLTVL.

V gene TRBV6-5 combines with J gene TRBJ1-4; no reliable D call. CDR1 is MNHEY, CDR2 SVGAGI, per germline. Between the trimmed V and J ends, which lost 7 bases and 6 bases, there was a span of 12 bases. CDR3 length equals 13 residues. The CDR3 spells CASKANWDEKLFF. CDR3 in DNA: TGTGCCAGCAAGGCGAACTGGGATGAAAAACTGTTTTTT.

The DNA for the CDR3 is TGTGCCAGCAATTCAGATACAGGAACGGGCACCGGGGAGCTGTTTTTT. Translating it yields CASNSDTGTGTGELFF. J is TRBJ2-2 and V is TRBV5-8, with a tentative D call TRBD1 (5 bases). Germline CDR1 reads SGHTS; CDR2 reads YDEGEE. The ends were cut back, 6 bases at V and 4 bases at J, with 19 bases in the middle. The CDR3 covers 16 residues. The full variable domain, its missing parts supplied by reference TRBV5-8 and TRBJ2-2, is EAGVTQSPTHLIKTRGQQATLRCSPISGHTSVYWYQQALGLGLQFLLWYDEGEERNRGNFPPRFSGRQFPNYSSELNVNALELEDSALYLCASNSDTGTGTGELFFGEGSRLTVL.

Comments on this clone: One junction end disagrees with the germline gene, perhaps due to a read error. The chain recombines TRBV7-6 with TRBJ2-2, with D unresolved. Germline CDR1 reads SGHVS; CDR2 reads FNYEAQ. CDR3 length: 14 residues. Here the CDR3 DNA reads TGTGCCAGCAAACTAACCCAAGTGGCCGGTGAGCTGTTTTTT. Amino acid sequence: CASKLTQVAGELFF.

This chain joins TRBV7-8 and TRBJ1-3; D gene ambiguous. The CDR3 contains 15 residues. Per the germline V gene, CDR1 is SGHVS and CDR2 is FQNEAQ. V was pared by 5 bases and J by 1 base, with 12 bases between. As DNA, the CDR3 is TGTGCCAGCAGCCCGAGTGCCATATCTGGAAACACCATATATTTT. Its translation: CASSPSAISGNTIYF. The variable domain in full, completed from reference TRBV7-8 and TRBJ1-3, reads GAGVSQSPRYKVAKRGQDVALRCDPISGHVSLFWYQQALGQGPEFLTYFQNEAQLDKSGLPSDRFFAERPEGSVSTLKIQRTQQEDSAVYLCASSPSAISGNTIYFGEGSWLTVV.

This sequence joins TRBV6-4 and TRBJ1-2; D unclear. The germline CDR1 and CDR2 sequences are MRHNA and SNTAGT. The CDR3 length is 13 residues. Trimming removed 6 bases at V and 6 bases at J, with 14 bases between. CDR3 sequence: CASRPWPGDGYTF. CDR3 coding DNA: TGTGCCAGCAGGCCGTGGCCTGGGGATGGCTACACCTTC.

The rearrangement uses TRBV6-5 and TRBJ2-7; 10 positions match TRBD2. V trimming: 7 bases; J trimming: 3 bases; junction bases outside the gene matches: 9. There are 15 residues in the CDR3. Germline-derived CDR1 and CDR2 are MNHEY and SVGAGI. CDR3 sequence reads: CASTPSGSFDYEQYF. The CDR3 nucleotides read TGTGCCAGCACCCCTAGCGGGAGCTTTGACTACGAGCAGTACTTC.

This clone has a single count. The chain is built from TRBV19 and TRBJ2-2, with 9 bases lining up with TRBD2. The V and J ends lost 7 bases and 4 bases, in that order; junction bases with no gene match: 7. Germline V gives CDR1 LNHDA, CDR2 SQIVND (reference sequence). There are 15 residues in the CDR3. The CDR3 spells CASNGRGGRTGELFF. CDR3 coding DNA: TGTGCCAGTAACGGGCGGGGGGGCCGCACCGGGGAGCTGTTTTTT.

This clone was observed a single time. The chain combines TRBV6-5 with TRBJ2-7; 9 bases map to TRBD2. In germline, CDR1 is MNHEY, CDR2 SVGAGI. CDR3 size: 15 residues. Trimming removed 6 bases from V and 0 bases from J; junction bases left unmatched: 6. For the CDR3, the DNA is TGTGCCAGCAGACCCGCGGGGGGGTTCTCCTACGAGCAGTACTTC. Its translation is CASRPAGGFSYEQYF.

The V and J genes are TRBV19 and TRBJ1-1; 8 nucleotides align to TRBD1. Germline assignment: CDR1 LNHDA and CDR2 SQIVND (reference sequence). This CDR3 spans 15 amino acids. The J segment lost 0 bases and the V segment lost 6 bases, leaving 6 bases of the junction unmatched. CDR3 region: CASRWDRTMNTEAFF. The CDR3 region has the DNA TGTGCCAGTAGATGGGACAGGACTATGAACACTGAAGCTTTCTTT.

The V gene is TRBV19, the J gene TRBJ2-5; no clear D. This CDR3 comprises 12 residues. CDR1 is LNHDA, CDR2 SQIVND, per germline (reference sequence). V lost 2 bases and J 4 bases, leaving 5 bases between the germline ends. CDR3 sequence reads: CASSIWGETQYF. The CDR3 nucleotides are TGTGCCAGTAGTATATGGGGAGAGACCCAGTACTTC.

This rearrangement joins TRBV10-3 to TRBJ1-1, with 7 bases fitting TRBD1. With 5 bases clipped from V and 4 bases from J, the junction kept 4 bases outside the gene matches. The CDR3 has 13 amino acids. The germline CDR1 and CDR2 sequences are ENHRY and SYGVKD. This chain's CDR3 is CAISRQGGTEAFF. CDR3 DNA: TGTGCCATCAGTCGACAGGGTGGCACTGAAGCTTTCTTT.

Regarding this clone: This specimen includes other DNA sequences encoding the same CDR3. The chain is built from TRBV9 and TRBJ2-1, with 12 nucleotides matching TRBD2. The length of the CDR3 is 15 residues. V was pared by 0 bases and J by 5 bases, with 0 bases of the junction left unmatched. Looked up from germline, CDR1 is SGDLS and CDR2 is YYNGEE. The CDR3 coding sequence is TGTGCCAGCAGCGTAGGGACTAGCGGGAACAATGAGCAGTTCTTC. As protein: CASSVGTSGNNEQFF.

The V call is TRBV5-6, the J call TRBJ1-1; TRBD1 matches at 7 bases. The CDR3 sequence is 15 residues long. The V and J ends lost 3 bases and 1 base, in that order; junction bases with no gene match: 6. The V gene's germline CDR1 is SGHDT and CDR2 YYEEEE. Here the CDR3 reads CASSSVRTGNTEAFF. CDR3 coding DNA: TGTGCCAGCAGCTCTGTGAGGACAGGGAACACTGAAGCTTTCTTT.

V gene TRBV9 combines with J gene TRBJ2-1; 10 bases agree with TRBD2. Germline lookup yields CDR1 SGDLS and CDR2 YYNGEE. The V segment lost 3 bases and the J segment 4 bases; nucleotides outside the gene matches: 4. The CDR3 has 15 amino acids. CDR3 nucleotides: TGTGCCAGCAGCGCCGATAGCGGGAGGTACAATGAGCAGTTCTTC. Its translation is CASSADSGRYNEQFF.

V gene TRBV5-8 combines with J gene TRBJ2-7, with TRBD1 matching over 9 bases. CDR1 is SGHTS and CDR2 is YDEGEE in the germline V gene. The CDR3 is 15 amino acids. Trimming at V came to 2 bases and at J to 3 bases, leaving 6 bases not matched to a gene. CDR3 residues: CASSLQGAVNYEQYF. CDR3 bases: TGTGCCAGCAGCTTACAGGGGGCGGTGAACTACGAGCAGTACTTC. Combining the CDR3 with reference TRBV5-8 and TRBJ2-7 gives the whole variable domain EAGVTQSPTHLIKTRGQQATLRCSPISGHTSVYWYQQALGLGLQFLLWYDEGEERNRGNFPPRFSGRQFPNYSSELNVNALELEDSALYLCASSLQGAVNYEQYFGPGTRLTVT.

V and J are TRBV20-1 and TRBJ1-2, with D maybe TRBD1 (6 bases). This CDR3 region has 11 residues. The germline V and J ends were trimmed by 4 bases and 8 bases, with 11 bases remaining between them. Germline-derived CDR1 and CDR2 are DFQATT and SNEGSKA (reference sequence). In nucleotides, the CDR3 is TGCAGTGCTATACAGGGTGTCGGCTACACCTTC. Translating it yields CSAIQGVGYTF.

The rearrangement joins TRBV11-2 to TRBJ1-5; D gene uncertain. Germline V gene sequence: CDR1 SGHAT, CDR2 FQNNGV. This CDR3 spans 12 amino acids. Trimming pared 5 bases from V and 6 bases from J, leaving 8 bases between. CDR3 nucleotides: TGTGCCAGCAGCCACAGTGGTCAGCCCCAGCATTTT. As protein: CASSHSGQPQHF.

The chain combines TRBV6-5 with TRBJ1-2; D is perhaps TRBD1 (5 bases). CDR3 size: 15 residues. Trimming stripped 7 bases from V and 6 bases from J, with 21 bases between. Germline V lookup: CDR1 MNHEY, CDR2 SVGAGI. CDR3 bases: TGTGCCAGCAAGGCAACAGGAGTTACATGGGATGGCTACACCTTC. It codes for CASKATGVTWDGYTF.

The chain joins TRBV10-3 to TRBJ2-3; D is ambiguous. Trimming took 4 bases from V and 2 from J, leaving 7 bases between them. The CDR3 sequence is 13 residues long. The germline V gene encodes CDR1 ENHRY and CDR2 SYGVKD. The CDR3: CAISAQDTDTQYF. Here the CDR3 DNA reads TGTGCCATCAGTGCGCAGGACACAGATACGCAGTATTTT.

The chain links TRBV4-1 to TRBJ1-3, with TRBD1 as a possible D gene (5 bases). Germline loops: CDR1 MGHRA, CDR2 YSYEKL. This CDR3 has 15 residues. V lost 1 base to trimming and J lost 0 bases, with 7 bases between them. The CDR3 here is CASSQVQGSGNTIYF. The DNA for the CDR3 is TGCGCCAGCAGCCAAGTTCAGGGCTCTGGAAACACCATATATTTT.

V usage is TRBV5-6 and J usage is TRBJ1-2; weak D call: TRBD1 (6 bases). The germline V gene has CDR1 SGHDT and CDR2 YYEEEE. There are 14 residues in the CDR3. V lost 4 bases and J lost 8, with 18 bases in between. The CDR3 nucleotides are TGTGCCAGCAGCCTAGGACAGATTATGCTGGGCTACACCTTC. The encoded protein is CASSLGQIMLGYTF.

The rearrangement joins TRBV7-9 to TRBJ1-2; D not resolved. V was pared by 5 bases and J by 4 bases, with 8 bases between. Germline-derived CDR1 and CDR2 are SEHNR and FQNEAQ (reference sequence). The CDR3 contains 12 residues. This CDR3 reads CASSLNLYGYTF. CDR3 bases: TGTGCCAGCAGCCTCAATCTCTATGGCTACACCTTC. Drawing the rest from reference TRBV7-9 and TRBJ1-2, the complete variable domain is DTGVSQNPRHKITKRGQNVTFRCDPISEHNRLYWYRQTLGQGPEFLTYFQNEAQLEKSRLLSDRFSAERPKGSFSTLEIQRTEQGDSAMYLCASSLNLYGYTFGSGTRLTVV.

The rearrangement uses TRBV27 and TRBJ1-1; no firm D call. With 2 bases removed from V and 3 bases from J, the gap between germline ends came to 7 bases. Germline V lookup: CDR1 MNHEY, CDR2 SMNVEV (reference sequence). The CDR3 sequence is 13 residues long. CDR3 coding DNA: TGTGCCAGCAGTTTAGTGGCATACACTGAAGCTTTCTTT. It yields the protein CASSLVAYTEAFF.

The chain has TRBV5-1 and TRBJ2-1, with TRBD1 as a possible D gene (6 bases). The length of the CDR3 is 16 residues. Germline CDR1 SGHRS, CDR2 YFSETQ. Trimming shortened V by 3 bases and J by 0 bases, and 13 bases separated the two germline ends. In nucleotides, the CDR3 is TGCGCCAGCAGCTCGGGACAACTGAGCTCCTACAATGAGCAGTTCTTC. It translates to CASSSGQLSSYNEQFF. The full variable domain, rest sourced from reference TRBV5-1 and TRBJ2-1, is KAGVTQTPRYLIKTRGQQVTLSCSPISGHRSVSWYQQTPGQGLQFLFEYFSETQRNKGNFPGRFSGRQFSNSRSEMNVSTLELGDSALYLCASSSGQLSSYNEQFFGPGTRLTVL.

The chain links TRBV7-8 to TRBJ1-2; D is perhaps TRBD1 (6 bases). V lost 2 bases and J lost 1, with 17 bases in between. The CDR3 length is 17 residues. Looked up from germline, CDR1 is SGHVS and CDR2 is FQNEAQ. The CDR3: CASSLLRQEIFNYGYTF. The DNA for the CDR3 is TGTGCCAGCAGCTTATTGCGACAGGAAATCTTTAACTATGGCTACACCTTC.

The chain recombines TRBV18 with TRBJ2-1, with unresolved D. CDR1 and CDR2 from the germline V gene are KGHSH and LQKENI. The CDR3 is made up of 15 amino acids. Trimming cost V 0 bases and J 5 bases, with 11 bases left between them. In DNA form, the CDR3 reads TGTGCCAGCTCACCACCCCGGGCAGGCCACAATGAGCAGTTCTTC. This codes for CASSPPRAGHNEQFF.

The V and J genes are TRBV3-1 (or the pseudogene TRBV3-2) and TRBJ1-2; D is unclear. Germline V gene data show CDR1 as LGHDT and CDR2 as YNNKEL (reference sequence). V lost 1 base, J lost 8 bases, and 14 bases lay in between. This CDR3 spans 14 amino acids. CDR3: CASSQVRDPRGYTF. The CDR3 bases are TGTGCCAGCAGCCAAGTAAGGGATCCCCGGGGCTACACCTTC.

CDR3: CAWCRDSNSPLHF. CDR3 in DNA: TGTGCCTGGTGCCGGGACAGTAATTCACCCCTCCACTTT. The chain couples TRBV30 to TRBJ1-6; TRBD1 aligns across 7 bases. This CDR3 is 13 amino acids long. CDR1 and CDR2 (germline): GTSNPN, SVGIG (reference sequence). The ends lost 5 bases at V and 6 bases at J; junction bases unmatched: 4.

The V and J genes are TRBV7-2 and TRBJ1-3, with TRBD1 identical over 7 bases. Trimming removed 6 bases from V and 0 bases from J; junction bases left unmatched: 5. Germline CDR1 and CDR2: SGHTA and FQGNSA. The CDR3 covers 15 residues. CDR3 in DNA: TGTGCCAGCAGTTTAACAGGGGTCTCTGGAAACACCATATATTTT. It encodes CASSLTGVSGNTIYF.